Described below is a single T cell receptor beta chain sequence and its context. Original methodology: Lowest detectable productive clonotype frequency was 2.59 x 10-5. Sequencing used immunoSEQ multiplex PCR; TCRdb keeps in-frame clones, though not all of them. That table is the source of V, J and clone size, and D and trimming were worked out from the DNA. The sample lists approximately 21,000 clones; around three quarters were seen once. This specimen belongs to a study of STAT5B mutations in CD4+ large granular lymphocyte leukemia. Controls came from buffy coats of healthy blood donors. Germline V gives CDR1 MGHRA, CDR2 YSYEKL. The V segment lost 5 bases and the J segment 3 bases; nucleotides outside the gene matches: 12. The length of the CDR3 is 16 residues.

What was sequenced was CD4+ T cells from blood buffy coats. The clonotype originates from a human donor in good health. The rearrangement uses TRBV4-1 and TRBJ1-1, with 7 nucleotides matching TRBD1. Here the CDR3 DNA reads TGCGCCAGCAGCGCCAGGGGGGCGGCGATGGACACTGAAGCTTTCTTT. Translating gives CASSARGAAMDTEAFF.